This passage covers 21 T cell receptor beta chains from one sample sequenced in a study of OX40 agonist ivuxolimab in advanced cancers. Measured with immunoSEQ multiplex PCR; TCRdb has only the in-frame clones, and not every one. The table lists 20,000 or so clones, 86% of them singletons. Material: CD4+ or CD8+ T cells sorted from blood, obtained in a trial of the OX40 agonist ivuxolimab. These receptor sequences come from an adult with an advanced solid tumor such as melanoma, head and neck, liver or kidney cancer.

The chain employs TRBV30 and TRBJ2-7; no clear D. The CDR3 sequence is 13 residues long. The V gene's germline CDR1 is GTSNPN and CDR2 SVGIG (reference sequence). V gave up 2 bases and J gave up 1 base, with 9 bases separating them. Here the CDR3 reads CAWSLGLSYEQYF. In DNA form, the CDR3 reads TGTGCCTGGAGTTTAGGTCTTTCCTACGAGCAGTACTTC.

CDR3: CASSPPGQGHQPQHF. The CDR3 nucleotides are TGCGCCAGCAGCCCCCCGGGACAGGGTCACCAGCCCCAGCATTTT. The V gene is TRBV4-1, the J gene TRBJ1-5, with 9 bases aligning to TRBD1. The trim removed 4 bases at V and 7 bases at J, leaving 8 bases unmatched. The CDR3 has 15 residues. Germline CDR1 and CDR2: MGHRA and YSYEKL.

The chain is built from TRBV2 and TRBJ2-1; D gene unclear. The CDR3 consists of 12 residues. Trimming took off 6 bases at V and 7 bases at J, with 10 bases between the two ends. Germline loops: CDR1 SNHLY, CDR2 FYNNEI. CDR3 region: CASSPQRNEQFF. DNA of the CDR3: TGTGCCAGCAGCCCCCAGAGGAATGAGCAGTTCTTC. Full variable domain (outside the CDR3, taken from reference TRBV2 and TRBJ2-1): EPEVTQTPSHQVTQMGQEVILRCVPISNHLYFYWYRQILGQKVEFLVSFYNNEISEKSEIFDDQFSVERPDGSNFTLKIRSTKLEDSAMYFCASSPQRNEQFFGPGTRLTVL.

The chain uses TRBV18 and TRBJ2-4; 10 nucleotides match TRBD1. With 2 bases clipped from V and 4 bases from J, the junction kept 11 bases outside the gene matches. The length of the CDR3 is 18 residues. Germline V CDR1 and CDR2: KGHSH, LQKENI. The CDR3 DNA reads TGTGCCAGCTCACCAGTAGGGACAGGGGCCGTGCCGAAAAACATTCAGTACTTC. Its protein is CASSPVGTGAVPKNIQYF.

The chain employs TRBV15 and TRBJ1-5; the match to TRBD1 covers 7 bases. V was pared by 0 bases and J by 4 bases, with 3 bases of the junction left unmatched. The CDR3 covers 15 residues. The germline V gene encodes CDR1 LNHNV and CDR2 YYDKDF (reference sequence). The CDR3 region has the DNA TGTGCCACCAGCAGAGATCGCAGGGGGAATCAGCCCCAGCATTTT. Translated, it gives CATSRDRRGNQPQHF.

This clone was seen a single time. The chain has TRBV4-1 and TRBJ1-1; D unclear. This CDR3 contains 16 residues. In germline, CDR1 is MGHRA, CDR2 YSYEKL. V lost 3 bases, J lost 6 bases, and 20 bases lay in between. CDR3 bases: TGCGCCAGCAGCCAGAACGACCGGACCCTGGAACCTGAAGCTTTCTTT. The encoded protein is CASSQNDRTLEPEAFF.

The genes are TRBV4-2 and TRBJ2-7; 12 bases line up with TRBD2. The germline V gene encodes CDR1 LGHNA and CDR2 YNFKEQ. The CDR3 loop spans 16 amino acids. V shed 4 bases, J shed 5 bases, and the junction held 9 bases outside the gene matches. The DNA of the CDR3 is TGTGCCAGCAGCCCCTCGGTGCTAGCGGGAGGGGACGAGCAGTACTTC. This encodes CASSPSVLAGGDEQYF.

The J gene is TRBJ2-1, the V gene TRBV5-1; TRBD1 matches 7 bases. This CDR3 contains 18 residues. Germline V lookup: CDR1 SGHRS, CDR2 YFSETQ. Losses at the gene ends were 0 bases for V and 2 bases for J; bases not matched to a gene: 11. CDR3 sequence: CASSLAVTGTDPYNEQFF. CDR3 bases: TGCGCCAGCAGCTTGGCCGTCACGGGGACAGATCCCTACAATGAGCAGTTCTTC. The full variable domain, in which reference TRBV5-1 and TRBJ2-1 provide the parts outside the CDR3, is KAGVTQTPRYLIKTRGQQVTLSCSPISGHRSVSWYQQTPGQGLQFLFEYFSETQRNKGNFPGRFSGRQFSNSRSEMNVSTLELGDSALYLCASSLAVTGTDPYNEQFFGPGTRLTVL.

The chain couples TRBV5-5 to TRBJ1-2; no reliable D call. This CDR3 comprises 15 residues. Trimming shortened V by 4 bases and J by 3 bases, and 16 bases separated the two germline ends. Germline assignment: CDR1 SGHKS and CDR2 YYEKEE (reference sequence). CDR3 sequence reads: CASSEDGLIDYGYTF. The DNA of the CDR3 is TGTGCCAGCAGCGAAGACGGGTTGATCGACTATGGCTACACCTTC.

The rearrangement joins TRBV15 to TRBJ2-7; 9 bases fit TRBD2. Germline lookup yields CDR1 LNHNV and CDR2 YYDKDF (reference sequence). CDR3 size: 18 residues. Trimming cost V 5 bases and J 4 bases; bases outside gene matches: 18. The CDR3 spells CATSANPRGGTSRYEQYF. The DNA for the CDR3 is TGTGCCACCAGCGCCAACCCGCGGGGCGGGACTAGCAGATACGAGCAGTACTTC.

The V and J genes are TRBV7-9 and TRBJ1-5, with D unresolved. Between the trimmed V and J ends, which lost 5 bases and 3 bases, there was a span of 11 bases. Germline V gene sequence: CDR1 SEHNR, CDR2 FQNEAQ (reference sequence). The CDR3 totals 14 residues. The CDR3 loop reads CASSPSRNNQPQHF. The CDR3 bases are TGTGCCAGCAGCCCGTCCCGGAACAATCAGCCCCAGCATTTT.

J is TRBJ2-1 and V is TRBV6-6; 10 positions match TRBD2. CDR1 is MNHNY and CDR2 is SVGAGI in the germline V gene (reference sequence). The V segment lost 7 bases and the J segment 10 bases; nucleotides outside the gene matches: 13. The CDR3 covers 15 residues. CDR3 sequence: CASTLLGLAGEEQFF. In DNA, the CDR3 is TGTGCCAGCACCCTTTTAGGGCTAGCGGGGGAGGAGCAGTTCTTC.

The gene calls are TRBV7-2 and TRBJ1-2, with D tentatively TRBD1 (6 bases). The V end was cut by 4 bases, the J end by 1 base, with 13 bases between. CDR1 is SGHTA, CDR2 FQGNSA, per germline. The CDR3 sequence is 15 residues long. CDR3: CASSSEGGLNYGYTF. The CDR3 DNA reads as TGTGCCAGCAGCTCGGAGGGGGGCCTTAACTATGGCTACACCTTC.

The chain carries TRBV13 and TRBJ2-3, with unresolved D. Trimming took 5 bases from V and 5 from J, leaving 11 bases between them. This CDR3 has 13 amino acids. Germline CDR1 PRHDT, CDR2 FYEKMQ (reference sequence). The CDR3 DNA follows: TGTGCCAGCAGCCCAACAGCCGAAGATACGCAGTATTTT. Translation gives CASSPTAEDTQYF.

The chain uses TRBV19 and TRBJ2-7; 12 bases agree with TRBD2. The V segment lost 5 bases and the J segment 1 base; nucleotides outside the gene matches: 3. This CDR3 comprises 15 residues. In germline, CDR1 is LNHDA, CDR2 SQIVND (reference sequence). The CDR3 DNA reads as TGTGCCAGTAGTGCCGGACTAGCGGGATCCTACGAGCAGTACTTC. This codes for CASSAGLAGSYEQYF.

The chain is built from TRBV19 and TRBJ2-7; 9 positions match TRBD1. CDR1 is LNHDA and CDR2 is SQIVND in the germline V gene (reference sequence). The CDR3 is 13 amino acids. Trimming removed 8 bases from V and 3 bases from J; junction bases left unmatched: 5. Here the CDR3 reads CASGGTGSYEQYF. CDR3 DNA: TGTGCCAGTGGGGGGACAGGGAGCTACGAGCAGTACTTC.

This chain joins TRBV27 and TRBJ2-2, with TRBD1 matching 8 bases. V was pared by 3 bases and J by 1 base, with 7 bases of the junction left unmatched. The germline V gene encodes CDR1 MNHEY and CDR2 SMNVEV (reference sequence). The CDR3 is made up of 17 amino acids. The CDR3 coding sequence is TGTGCCAGCAGTTTTATAGACAGGGGACTGAACACCGGGGAGCTGTTTTTT. Its protein is CASSFIDRGLNTGELFF.

This clone is categorized as medium-sized. The chain carries TRBV27 and TRBJ2-7; D may be TRBD2 (5 bases). Germline values: CDR1 MNHEY, CDR2 SMNVEV (reference sequence). With 2 bases removed from V and 6 bases from J, the gap between germline ends came to 8 bases. The CDR3 is 12 residues long. CDR3 DNA sequence: TGTGCCAGCAGTTTAATGGGGAGCGAGCAGTACTTC. It is translated as CASSLMGSEQYF.

The CDR3 nucleotides read TGTGCCAGTAGTAGCCTATTTGGCAGGGCCTACGAGCAGTACTTC. Translation gives CASSSLFGRAYEQYF. This sequence joins TRBV19 and TRBJ2-7; possible D gene TRBD1, 5 bases. Between the trimmed V and J ends, which lost 4 bases and 2 bases, there was a span of 15 bases. This CDR3 comprises 15 residues. Germline CDR1 LNHDA, CDR2 SQIVND (reference sequence).

This clone was picked up a small number of times. The genes are TRBV18 and TRBJ2-3; 7 bases line up with TRBD2. This CDR3 region has 17 residues. Unmatched junction bases numbered 8, after V lost 2 bases and J lost 0 bases. CDR1 KGHSH and CDR2 LQKENI come from the germline V gene. CDR3 sequence: CASSPINLAASTDTQYF. The CDR3 coding sequence is TGTGCCAGCTCACCAATAAATCTAGCGGCTAGCACAGATACGCAGTATTTT.

The CDR3 reads CASSRLGRGRMDEQYF. The DNA of the CDR3 is TGTGCCAGCAGTCGACTAGGTAGGGGGCGAATGGACGAGCAGTACTTC. The V call is TRBV27, the J call TRBJ2-7; a possible D gene is TRBD1 (7 bases). The CDR3 spans 16 residues. V lost 5 bases and J lost 5, with 22 bases in between. Germline assignment: CDR1 MNHEY and CDR2 SMNVEV (reference sequence).